This T cell receptor (beta chain) originates from a study of PD-L1 blockade in urothelial cancer. V dropped 3 bases and J dropped 5 bases, with 5 bases sitting between them. The CDR3 runs 12 residues. Per germline, CDR1 SNHLY and CDR2 FYNNEI. The time point denotes: peripheral blood 6 weeks after treatment start. Sequenced by immunoSEQ multiplex PCR; TCRdb stores in-frame clones only, minus some. Here the sample spans tens of thousands of clones, approximately 83% being singletons. V and J are TRBV2 and TRBJ2-1; D unclear. This clonotype originated in a man in his fifties or sixties with urothelial cancer. Sample: PBMCs, taken around atezolizumab (anti-PD-L1) treatment. This chain's CDR3 is CASSDNNNEQFF. Here the CDR3 DNA reads TGTGCCAGCAGTGATAACAACAATGAGCAGTTCTTC.